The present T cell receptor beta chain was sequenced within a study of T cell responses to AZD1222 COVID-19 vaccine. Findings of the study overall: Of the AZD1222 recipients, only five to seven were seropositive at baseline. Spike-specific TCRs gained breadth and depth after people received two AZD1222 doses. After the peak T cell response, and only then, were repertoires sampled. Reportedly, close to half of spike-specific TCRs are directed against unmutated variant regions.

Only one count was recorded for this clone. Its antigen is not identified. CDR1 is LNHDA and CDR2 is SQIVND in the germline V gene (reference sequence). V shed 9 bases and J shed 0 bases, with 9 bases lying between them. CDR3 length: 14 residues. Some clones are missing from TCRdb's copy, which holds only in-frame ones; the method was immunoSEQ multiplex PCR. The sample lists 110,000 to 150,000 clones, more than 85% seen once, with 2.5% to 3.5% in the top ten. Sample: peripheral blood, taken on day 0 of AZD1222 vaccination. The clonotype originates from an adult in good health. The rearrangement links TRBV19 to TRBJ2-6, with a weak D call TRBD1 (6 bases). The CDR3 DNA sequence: TGTGCCAGCTCGGACAGCTCTGGGGCCAACGTCCTGACTTTC. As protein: CASSDSSGANVLTF.